These 27 T cell receptor beta chains originate from one sample sequenced in a study of STAT3 mutations in large granular lymphocyte leukemia. No antigen has been identified for these receptors. The study, taken as a whole, reports: At least one immunodominant TCR beta clonotype appeared in every T-cell large granular lymphocyte leukemia patient.

TCRdb's copy holds only in-frame clones and misses some; the assay was immunoSEQ multiplex PCR. The repertoire includes 30,000 to 40,000 clones, 75% to 90% of them detected once, and more than 9.5% sits in the top ten. The sequenced sample was peripheral blood mononuclear cells. Receptors were obtained from a man aged 60-69 years with T-cell large granular lymphocyte leukemia. Some clones in this sample may be carry-over from other donors' samples.

J is TRBJ2-7 and V is TRBV28, with a possible D match to TRBD2 (6 bases). The CDR3 has 11 amino acids. CDR1 is MDHEN, CDR2 SYDVKM, per germline. The CDR3 sequence: CASSTLASTSV. The CDR3 DNA sequence: TGTGCCAGCAGCACCCTCGCCTCGACTAGCGTC.

This clone was detected once. The chain recombines TRBV11-3 with TRBJ2-7; weak D call: TRBD1 (5 bases). Germline values: CDR1 SGHNT, CDR2 YENEEA. V was cut by 5 bases and J by 2 bases, with 16 bases left in between. The CDR3 has 15 residues. The CDR3 spells CASSPGQGKTYEQYF. DNA of the CDR3: TGTGCCAGCAGCCCCGGGCAGGGCAAGACCTACGAGCAGTACTTC.

The chain recombines TRBV7-9 with TRBJ2-1; possible D gene TRBD2, 7 bases. The V gene lost 2 bases and the J gene lost 0 bases, with 20 bases spanning the gap. Germline V gene sequence: CDR1 SEHNR, CDR2 FQNEAQ (reference sequence). The CDR3 sequence is 19 residues long. The CDR3 loop reads CASSLTGGASMSSYNEQFF. Written as DNA, the CDR3 is TGTGCCAGCAGCTTAACGGGGGGCGCTAGCATGAGCTCCTACAATGAGCAGTTCTTC.

The rearrangement links TRBV2 to TRBJ2-7; 9 bases agree with TRBD2. With 9 bases clipped from V and 2 bases from J, the junction kept 11 bases outside the gene matches. In germline, CDR1 is SNHLY, CDR2 FYNNEI. CDR3 length: 15 residues. CDR3 loop: CASNPKTSGTYEQYF. The DNA of the CDR3 is TGTGCCAGTAACCCTAAGACTAGCGGTACCTACGAGCAGTACTTC.

The chain combines TRBV5-1 with TRBJ2-3; the D is unclear. Germline lookup yields CDR1 SGHRS and CDR2 YFSETQ. This CDR3 comprises 14 residues. The V end was cut by 2 bases, the J end by 2 bases, with 9 bases between. This CDR3 reads CASSLGKLTDTQYF. CDR3 DNA: TGCGCCAGCAGCTTAGGGAAACTCACAGATACGCAGTATTTT.

This chain uses TRBV5-1 with TRBJ2-1, with a possible D match to TRBD1 (6 bases). Per germline, CDR1 SGHRS and CDR2 YFSETQ. The CDR3 spans 15 residues. Between the trimmed V and J ends, which lost 4 bases and 3 bases, there was a span of 14 bases. For the CDR3, the DNA is TGCGCCAGCAGCATCACAGGGACCTTCTACAATGAGCAGTTCTTC. Amino acids: CASSITGTFYNEQFF. The variable domain in full, completed from reference TRBV5-1 and TRBJ2-1, reads KAGVTQTPRYLIKTRGQQVTLSCSPISGHRSVSWYQQTPGQGLQFLFEYFSETQRNKGNFPGRFSGRQFSNSRSEMNVSTLELGDSALYLCASSITGTFYNEQFFGPGTRLTVL.

This chain links TRBV5-1 with TRBJ2-5; weak D call: TRBD1 (6 bases). Germline CDR1 reads SGHRS; CDR2 reads YFSETQ. This CDR3 is 14 amino acids long. Trimming cost V 3 bases and J 1 base, with 10 bases left between them. CDR3 coding DNA: TGCGCCAGCAGCTCACAGGGACCCCAAGAGACCCAGTACTTC. Protein sequence: CASSSQGPQETQYF.

This clone was recorded only once. This chain joins TRBV7-2 and TRBJ2-1, with 12 bases matching TRBD1. Germline V gene lookup returns CDR1 SGHTA and CDR2 FQGNSA. The CDR3 is 16 residues long. Losses at the gene ends were 4 bases for V and 6 bases for J; bases not matched to a gene: 7. In DNA form, the CDR3 reads TGTGCCAGCAGCTCCTTGGGACAGGGGGCCTCCAATGAGCAGTTCTTC. Protein product: CASSSLGQGASNEQFF. Supplemented by reference TRBV7-2 and TRBJ2-1, the full variable domain reads GAGVSQSPSNKVTEKGKDVELRCDPISGHTALYWYRQSLGQGLEFLIYFQGNSAPDKSGLPSDRFSAERTGGSVSTLTIQRTQQEDSAVYLCASSSLGQGASNEQFFGPGTRLTVL.

This chain connects TRBV7-3 to TRBJ2-1; 13 bases fit TRBD2. Germline loops: CDR1 SGHTA, CDR2 FQGTGA. The CDR3 has 19 residues. V gave up 5 bases and J gave up 3 bases; unmatched junction bases: 13. CDR3 coding DNA: TGTGCCAGCAGCATGGGACTAGCGGGATTCCAGGGGGGCTACAATGAGCAGTTCTTC. Amino acids: CASSMGLAGFQGGYNEQFF.

V and J are TRBV29-1 and TRBJ1-4; tentatively, D is TRBD1 (6 bases). The CDR3 is 14 amino acids. Trimming stripped 6 bases from V and 5 bases from J, with 16 bases between. CDR1 and CDR2 (germline): SQVTM, ANQGSEA. CDR3 sequence (DNA): TGCAGCGTCCCTGCGGGGGCTAGGAATGAAAAACTGTTTTTT. Encoded protein: CSVPAGARNEKLFF.

The rearrangement uses TRBV7-2 and TRBJ2-7, with D hard to call. V lost 1 base and J lost 2, with 12 bases in between. Germline-derived CDR1 and CDR2 are SGHTA and FQGNSA. This CDR3 region has 15 residues. DNA for the CDR3: TGTGCCAGCAGCTTAGATCCAGATACCCCCTACGAGCAGTACTTC. It yields the protein CASSLDPDTPYEQYF.

The V call is TRBV10-3, the J call TRBJ2-7; tentatively, D is TRBD1 (6 bases). Germline V CDR1 and CDR2: ENHRY, SYGVKD. CDR3 length equals 14 residues. V was cut by 6 bases and J by 3 bases, with 15 bases left in between. The CDR3 coding sequence is TGTGCCATCAGCGGGGACAACGTAGTCTACGAGCAGTACTTC. It codes for CAISGDNVVYEQYF.

This chain connects TRBV5-1 to TRBJ1-1; D may be TRBD1 (6 bases). Germline CDR1 and CDR2: SGHRS and YFSETQ. This CDR3 is 15 amino acids long. V shed 3 bases and J shed 1 base, with 13 bases lying between them. The CDR3 DNA follows: TGCGCCAGCAGCTCCAAGTTACAGGGGAACACTGAAGCTTTCTTT. Residues: CASSSKLQGNTEAFF.

This clone is deemed medium-sized (0.01 to 0.1%). This chain joins TRBV19 and TRBJ1-3, with no clear D. CDR3 length: 15 residues. The ends were cut back, 3 bases at V and 0 bases at J, with 9 bases in the middle. Germline values: CDR1 LNHDA, CDR2 SQIVND (reference sequence). CDR3 sequence: CASSIRGNSGNTIYF. The DNA of the CDR3 is TGTGCCAGTAGTATCAGAGGGAACTCTGGAAACACCATATATTTT.

The chain combines TRBV19 with TRBJ2-1; 9 bases map to TRBD1. Trimming removed 6 bases from V and 5 bases from J; junction bases left unmatched: 5. Germline CDR1 is LNHDA and CDR2 is SQIVND (reference sequence). This CDR3 has 14 residues. CDR3 loop: CASSGDRVNNEQFF. The CDR3 DNA reads as TGTGCCAGTAGCGGGGACAGGGTCAACAATGAGCAGTTCTTC. Supplemented by reference TRBV19 and TRBJ2-1, the full variable domain reads DGGITQSPKYLFRKEGQNVTLSCEQNLNHDAMYWYRQDPGQGLRLIYYSQIVNDFQKGDIAEGYSVSREKKESFPLTVTSAQKNPTAFYLCASSGDRVNNEQFFGPGTRLTVL.

The chain links TRBV5-1 to TRBJ2-5, with 11 bases matching TRBD2. Germline CDR1 reads SGHRS; CDR2 reads YFSETQ. Unmatched junction bases numbered 3, after V lost 1 base and J lost 4 bases. The CDR3 covers 15 residues. CDR3 in amino acids: CASSLSLAGVETQYF. CDR3 in DNA: TGCGCCAGCAGCTTGTCACTAGCGGGAGTAGAGACCCAGTACTTC.

This chain links TRBV15 with TRBJ2-2, with D maybe TRBD2 (7 bases). The germline V and J ends were trimmed by 3 bases and 4 bases, with 12 bases remaining between them. This CDR3 region has 15 residues. Germline V CDR1 and CDR2: LNHNV, YYDKDF (reference sequence). The CDR3 is CATSRGGLFTGELFF. The CDR3 DNA is TGTGCCACCAGCAGGGGGGGGCTATTCACCGGGGAGCTGTTTTTT.

CDR3 sequence reads: CASSQYGNGELFF. In DNA, the CDR3 is TGTGCCAGCAGCCAATACGGGAACGGGGAGCTGTTTTTT. This rearrangement joins TRBV14 to TRBJ2-2, with D perhaps TRBD2 (5 bases). CDR1 SGHDN and CDR2 FVKESK come from the germline V gene. Trimming cost V 2 bases and J 7 bases, with 8 bases left between them. This CDR3 region has 13 residues.

This clone showed up just a few times. The chain employs TRBV5-1 and TRBJ1-1; D remains ambiguous. The V and J ends lost 2 bases and 6 bases respectively, with 11 bases between them. CDR1 and CDR2 (germline): SGHRS, YFSETQ. The CDR3 spans 13 residues. CDR3 sequence (DNA): TGCGCCAGCAGCTTTACGATCGGCGCTGAAGCTTTCTTT. It encodes CASSFTIGAEAFF. Variable domain in full (rest from reference TRBV5-1 and TRBJ1-1): KAGVTQTPRYLIKTRGQQVTLSCSPISGHRSVSWYQQTPGQGLQFLFEYFSETQRNKGNFPGRFSGRQFSNSRSEMNVSTLELGDSALYLCASSFTIGAEAFFGQGTRLTVV.

J is TRBJ2-3 and V is TRBV5-8, with 9 bases fitting TRBD1. The trim removed 4 bases at V and 4 bases at J, leaving 10 bases unmatched. The CDR3 totals 16 residues. The germline V gene has CDR1 SGHTS and CDR2 YDEGEE. The CDR3 is CASSTTGDRAPDTQYF. In DNA, the CDR3 is TGTGCCAGCAGCACCACTGGGGACAGGGCACCAGATACGCAGTATTTT.

The V gene is TRBV27, the J gene TRBJ1-2, with 10 bases aligning to TRBD1. The CDR3 sequence is 16 residues long. From germline, CDR1 is MNHEY and CDR2 SMNVEV (reference sequence). The V segment lost 5 bases and the J segment 4 bases; nucleotides outside the gene matches: 10. Here the CDR3 reads CASSLLDRGIAYGYTF. As DNA, the CDR3 is TGTGCCAGCAGTCTCCTGGACAGGGGGATCGCCTATGGCTACACCTTC.

The chain carries TRBV18 and TRBJ1-5; 8 positions match TRBD1. This CDR3 is built from 15 residues. Germline V gene lookup returns CDR1 KGHSH and CDR2 LQKENI. J was trimmed by 6 bases and V by 1 base; bases with no gene match: 5. CDR3 in amino acids: CASSPRAGQGQPQHF. As DNA, the CDR3 is TGTGCCAGCTCACCACGGGCAGGACAGGGTCAGCCCCAGCATTTT.

The chain couples TRBV4-3 to TRBJ2-5; TRBD2 matches at 12 bases. The CDR3 sequence is 16 residues long. Germline-derived CDR1 and CDR2 are LGHNA and YSLEER. V gave up 1 base and J gave up 5 bases; unmatched junction bases: 5. CDR3 sequence: CASSQGLAGVTETQYF. The CDR3 region has the DNA TGCGCCAGCAGCCAAGGACTAGCGGGAGTAACGGAGACCCAGTACTTC.

V gene TRBV5-1 combines with J gene TRBJ1-2, with 7 bases fitting TRBD1. Germline CDR1 reads SGHRS; CDR2 reads YFSETQ. Trimming removed 7 bases from V and 2 bases from J; junction bases left unmatched: 8. The length of the CDR3 is 14 residues. The CDR3 loop is CASHNTGVNYGYTF. Here the CDR3 DNA reads TGCGCCAGCCACAATACAGGGGTAAACTATGGCTACACCTTC. Full variable domain (missing parts from reference TRBV5-1 and TRBJ1-2): KAGVTQTPRYLIKTRGQQVTLSCSPISGHRSVSWYQQTPGQGLQFLFEYFSETQRNKGNFPGRFSGRQFSNSRSEMNVSTLELGDSALYLCASHNTGVNYGYTFGSGTRLTVV.

This clone appeared once. The rearrangement links TRBV7-3 to TRBJ2-7; D gene unclear. V dropped 2 bases and J dropped 6 bases, with 11 bases sitting between them. The CDR3 sequence is 13 residues long. Germline-derived CDR1 and CDR2 are SGHTA and FQGTGA. Written as DNA, the CDR3 is TGTGCCAGCAGCTTAGGGCGGTCCCGCGAGCAGTACTTC. It specifies CASSLGRSREQYF.

J is TRBJ2-7 and V is TRBV7-2; possible D gene TRBD1, 6 bases. This CDR3 has 14 amino acids. CDR1 is SGHTA and CDR2 is FQGNSA in the germline V gene. Trimming stripped 5 bases from V and 4 bases from J, with 15 bases between. The CDR3 coding sequence is TGTGCCAGCAGCAATAACAGGGTGGCTTACGAGCAGTACTTC. It specifies CASSNNRVAYEQYF.

The chain recombines TRBV28 with TRBJ1-6; no firm D call. CDR3 length: 13 amino acids. Per the germline V gene, CDR1 is MDHEN and CDR2 is SYDVKM. V dropped 10 bases and J dropped 1 base, with 8 bases sitting between them. CDR3 nucleotides: TGTGCCACCCGAACATCCTATAATTCACCCCTCCACTTT. Protein product: CATRTSYNSPLHF.